This TCR beta chain was identified during a study of T-cell memory formation after mild COVID-19. The TCR alpha and TCR beta cDNA libraries, bearing sample barcodes and UMIs, were generated by 5'RACE using constant-segment primers. TCRdb recomputed calls from the 5' RACE reads with MiXCR, one row per CDR3 protein. In the table there are hundreds of thousands of distinct CDR3 sequences, approximately 18% of which are singletons. V was pared by 5 bases and J by 2 bases, with 12 bases between. Germline CDR1 and CDR2: MNHEY and SVGEGT. CDR3 length: 14 amino acids. Overall study findings and caveats: For second-wave clones that peaked at day 37, SARS-CoV-2 specificity went unverified.

Only a few counts were recorded for this clonotype. Its antigen remains unknown. V and J are TRBV6-2 or TRBV6-3 and TRBJ2-5, with D perhaps matching TRBD1 (6 bases). Sequencing used PBMCs or a T cell subset sorted from them (not recorded which). The TCR was taken from a man between 18 and 35 years old who had mild COVID-19 (a few samples of this study predate the infection). Cell type and time point are not known. CDR3 protein: CASSVYGQQETQYF. The CDR3 DNA reads TGTGCCAGCAGTGTCTATGGACAGCAAGAGACCCAGTACTTC.